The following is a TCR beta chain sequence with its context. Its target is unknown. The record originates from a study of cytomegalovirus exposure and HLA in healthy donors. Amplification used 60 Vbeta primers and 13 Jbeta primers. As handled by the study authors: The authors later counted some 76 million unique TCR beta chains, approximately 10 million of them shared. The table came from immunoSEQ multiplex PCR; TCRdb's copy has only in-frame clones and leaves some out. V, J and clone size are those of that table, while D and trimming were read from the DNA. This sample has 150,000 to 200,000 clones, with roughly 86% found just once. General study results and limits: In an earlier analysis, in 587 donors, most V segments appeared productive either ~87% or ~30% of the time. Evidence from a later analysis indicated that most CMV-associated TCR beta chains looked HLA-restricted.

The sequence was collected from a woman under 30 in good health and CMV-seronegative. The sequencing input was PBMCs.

CDR3 coding DNA: TGTGCCAGCAGCCAAGAAACTAGCGGGACTGGGGCCAACGTCCTGACTTTC. This gives the protein CASSQETSGTGANVLTF. The gene calls are TRBV4-2 and TRBJ2-6, with 10 positions matching TRBD2. This CDR3 is built from 17 residues. Germline CDR1 is LGHNA and CDR2 is YNFKEQ. V lost 0 bases, J lost 2 bases, and 1 base stayed unmatched.